The rows below give T cell receptor beta chains drawn from one sample of a study of shared clonotypes between healthy human individuals. Measured with immunoSEQ multiplex PCR; TCRdb has only the in-frame clones, and not every one. The sample gives about 470,000 clones, 70% to 80% of which show up once; approximately 13% is in the top ten. Sequencing was carried out using PBMCs. Receptors originate from a woman in her thirties or forties in good health. Some clones in this sample may be carry-over from other donors' samples. Each CDR3 is given with its conserved first and last residue. Fields, in order: clone size, J gene, V gene, D gene, CDR3 DNA, CDR3 protein. D genes are given only for firm matches. Where a row states a size, it is once, few, many or the class of an expanded clone; other rows omit it.

- | TRBJ2-2 | TRBV11-3 | TRBD2 | TGTGCCAGCACCCCCTCCCGCTCGGGACTAGCGGGAGAATTAACCGGGGAGCTGTTTTTT | CASTPSRSGLAGELTGELFF
- | TRBJ2-2 | TRBV10-3 | TRBD1 | TGTGCCATCAGTGATTCACTCATTGGGACAGAGAACACCGGGGAGCTGTTTTTT | CAISDSLIGTENTGELFF
- | TRBJ1-2 | TRBV27 | TRBD1 | TGTGCCAGCAGTTTACATCAGGGGGAAGTTTATGGCTACACCTTC | CASSLHQGEVYGYTF
- | TRBJ2-2 | TRBV7-2 | TRBD2 | TGTGCCAGCAGCCGACCACTAGCGACACGACACACCGGGGAGCTGTTTTTT | CASSRPLATRHTGELFF
few | TRBJ2-5 | TRBV11-2 | - | TGTGCCAGCAGCTTAATCGCTGCGGGGAAGGAGACCCAGTACTTC | CASSLIAAGKETQYF
once | TRBJ2-3 | TRBV5-1 | - | TGCGCCAGCAGCTTGACCCCGGGCGGACTCACAGATACGCAGTATTTT | CASSLTPGGLTDTQYF
- | TRBJ2-7 | TRBV14 | - | TGTGCCAGCAGCCAAGGTCGGGCGGTGCACTACGAGCAGTACTTC | CASSQGRAVHYEQYF
- | TRBJ2-7 | TRBV2 | TRBD2 | TGTGCCAGCAGTGACATACTAGAGGTAGCGGGGCCCTACGAGCAGTACTTC | CASSDILEVAGPYEQYF
- | TRBJ2-5 | TRBV5-6 | TRBD2 | TGTGCCAGCAGCTTGTTGCTAGCGGGAGCCCTGTACCAAGAGACCCAGTACTTC | CASSLLLAGALYQETQYF
- | TRBJ2-6 | TRBV5-1 | TRBD1 | TGCGCCAGCAGCTTTACGGGACAGGGCAGCTCTGGGGCCAACGTCCTGACTTTC | CASSFTGQGSSGANVLTF
- | TRBJ2-1 | TRBV12-5 | - | TGTGCTAGTGGTTTGGTACTTCTCACAGGGACCTACAATGAGCAGTTCTTC | CASGLVLLTGTYNEQFF
- | TRBJ1-5 | TRBV6-6 | TRBD1 | TGTGCCAGCAGGCCCGGACAGGTTACTCAGCCCCAGCATTTT | CASRPGQVTQPQHF
- | TRBJ2-7 | TRBV6-1 | - | TGTGCCAGCAGTGAACGTGGGCACGGGACCGGAGGCTACGAGCAGTACTTC | CASSERGHGTGGYEQYF
- | TRBJ1-2 | TRBV19 | - | TGTGCCAGTAGTGAGTCCGGGATCCACCTTTTGGGCTACACCTTC | CASSESGIHLLGYTF
- | TRBJ2-2 | TRBV15 | - | TGTGCCACCAGCAGAGACTTAGCGTATACCACCGGGGAGCTGTTTTTT | CATSRDLAYTTGELFF
- | TRBJ2-1 | TRBV7-3 | - | TGTGCCAGCAGCCCCAAGGCTGGGACAACCTACAATGAGCAGTTCTTC | CASSPKAGTTYNEQFF
- | TRBJ2-1 | TRBV28 | TRBD2 | TGTGCCAGCAGTTTATTTAGCGGGACCTACAATGAGCAGTTCTTC | CASSLFSGTYNEQFF
- | TRBJ2-3 | TRBV6-4 | - | TGTGCCAGCTCAGATGGGAGCACAGATACGCAGTATTTT | CASSDGSTDTQYF
- | TRBJ2-2 | TRBV11-2 | TRBD1 | TGTGCCACCACCTCCGGGACAGGGGACACCGGGGAGCTGTTTTTT | CATTSGTGDTGELFF
few | TRBJ2-7 | TRBV6-1 | TRBD2 | TGTGCCAGCAGTGAAGTGGCGGGAGATGAAGAGCAGTACTTC | CASSEVAGDEEQYF
- | TRBJ2-5 | TRBV5-6 | - | TGTGCCAGCAGCTTGGCCAAAGGGAGTCGGGAGACCCAGTACTTC | CASSLAKGSRETQYF
few | TRBJ2-7 | TRBV9 | - | TGTGCCAGCAGCGTAAGGTCTGTACCCTACGAGCAGTACTTC | CASSVRSVPYEQYF
once | TRBJ2-4 | TRBV1 | - | TGCACCAGCAGCATGGGACTAGCCAAAAACATTCAGTACTTC | CTSSMGLAKNIQYF
- | TRBJ2-7 | TRBV4-1 | TRBD2 | TGCGCCAGCAGCCCCCGGGTGGGGGGGGACTCCTACGAGCAGTACTTC | CASSPRVGGDSYEQYF
- | TRBJ2-3 | TRBV13 | - | TGTGCCAGCAGCTACACAGATACGCAGTATTTT | CASSYTDTQYF
- | TRBJ2-3 | TRBV5-4 | - | TGTGCCAGCAGCTCGGGAGCGAGGGGCACAGATACGCAGTATTTT | CASSSGARGTDTQYF
- | TRBJ2-7 | TRBV19 | - | TGTGCCAGTAGTATATCAGAAACTTCCTACTACGAGCAGTACTTC | CASSISETSYYEQYF
many | TRBJ2-5 | TRBV7-2 | - | TGTGCCAGCAGCTTAAATCCCCGGGAGACCCAGTACTTC | CASSLNPRETQYF
few | TRBJ2-1 | TRBV7-8 | TRBD2 | TGTGCCAGCAGCTTAAGGCCTAGCGGGAGTGGTAGCCACAATGAGCAGTTCTTC | CASSLRPSGSGSHNEQFF
- | TRBJ1-1 | TRBV10-2 | TRBD1 | TGCGCCACCATGACAGGGTTTCTGAACACTGAAGCTTTCTTT | CATMTGFLNTEAFF
- | TRBJ2-7 | TRBV11-2 | TRBD1 | TGTGCCAGCAGCGGGACAGGGTCCCGTCAAGAGCAGTACTTC | CASSGTGSRQEQYF
- | TRBJ2-3 | TRBV7-9 | - | TGTGCCAGCAGCTTAGTGGGACGGATTCCTAGCACAGATACGCAGTATTTT | CASSLVGRIPSTDTQYF
few | TRBJ1-1 | TRBV14 | - | TGTGCCAGCAGCCAGCTCGAGGACGGGAGGGGAGCTTTCTTT | CASSQLEDGRGAFF
once | TRBJ2-7 | TRBV5-6 | TRBD2 | TGTGCCAGCAGCCCCAGGGCGGGAGCATCCTACGAGCAGTACTTC | CASSPRAGASYEQYF
- | TRBJ2-1 | TRBV9 | - | TGTGCCAGCAGCGTAGTCGGCTCGGGAGATGAGCAGTTCTTC | CASSVVGSGDEQFF
- | TRBJ2-5 | TRBV5-1 | - | TGCGCCAGCAGCTGGGACGGAGGACGAACCCAAGAGACCCAGTACTTC | CASSWDGGRTQETQYF
- | TRBJ2-7 | TRBV28 | - | TGTGCCAGCGCCGGCCGGCTTCTCGAGCAGTACTTC | CASAGRLLEQYF
few | TRBJ2-1 | TRBV7-2 | TRBD2 | TGTGCCAGCAGCCCCCCCTCCGGACTAGGTTCGGTGCAGTTCTTC | CASSPPSGLGSVQFF
many | TRBJ1-5 | TRBV15 | - | TGTGCCACCAGGGGCAGTTCCACTCAGCCCCAGCATTTT | CATRGSSTQPQHF
- | TRBJ2-5 | TRBV5-1 | - | TGCGCCAGCAGCTCCGAAGGACAAGAGACCCAGTACTTC | CASSSEGQETQYF
- | TRBJ1-4 | TRBV7-9 | - | TGTGCCAGCAGCCCATCCCGGGGCTCCAATGAAAAACTGTTTTTT | CASSPSRGSNEKLFF
few | TRBJ1-4 | TRBV7-9 | - | TGTGCCAGCAGCTTAGCGGGCCTTGATAATGAAAAACTGTTTTTT | CASSLAGLDNEKLFF
many | TRBJ2-2 | TRBV18 | - | TGTGCCAGCTCACCTTTTTCAGGGGATGCCGGGGAGCTGTTTTTT | CASSPFSGDAGELFF
- | TRBJ2-1 | TRBV18 | - | TGTGCCAGCTCTCCCGACACCCGACAGCAGTTCTTC | CASSPDTRQQFF
- | TRBJ2-6 | TRBV7-8 | TRBD1 | TGTGCCAGCAGCAAATGGGACAGGGGGTACCGTTTCGGGGCCAACGTCCTGACTTTC | CASSKWDRGYRFGANVLTF
- | TRBJ2-3 | TRBV5-1 | - | TGCGCCAGCAGCTTGGACGGGAGCATAGATACGCAGTATTTT | CASSLDGSIDTQYF
- | TRBJ2-7 | TRBV5-1 | TRBD2 | TGCGCCAGCAGCATACCCTCTAGCGGGAGTTACGAGCAGTACTTC | CASSIPSSGSYEQYF
- | TRBJ1-2 | TRBV7-3 | TRBD1 | TGTGCCAGCAGCTTAAATGGCCACGAGGACAGGGGAGGCGGCTACACCTTC | CASSLNGHEDRGGGYTF
- | TRBJ1-1 | TRBV7-2 | - | TGTGCCAGCAGCTTAGCGGGAGGGCAGGACACTGAAGCTTTCTTT | CASSLAGGQDTEAFF
- | TRBJ2-1 | TRBV7-6 | TRBD2 | TGTGCCAGCAGCACCAGTAGCGGGAGGGCCTACAATGAGCAGTTCTTC | CASSTSSGRAYNEQFF